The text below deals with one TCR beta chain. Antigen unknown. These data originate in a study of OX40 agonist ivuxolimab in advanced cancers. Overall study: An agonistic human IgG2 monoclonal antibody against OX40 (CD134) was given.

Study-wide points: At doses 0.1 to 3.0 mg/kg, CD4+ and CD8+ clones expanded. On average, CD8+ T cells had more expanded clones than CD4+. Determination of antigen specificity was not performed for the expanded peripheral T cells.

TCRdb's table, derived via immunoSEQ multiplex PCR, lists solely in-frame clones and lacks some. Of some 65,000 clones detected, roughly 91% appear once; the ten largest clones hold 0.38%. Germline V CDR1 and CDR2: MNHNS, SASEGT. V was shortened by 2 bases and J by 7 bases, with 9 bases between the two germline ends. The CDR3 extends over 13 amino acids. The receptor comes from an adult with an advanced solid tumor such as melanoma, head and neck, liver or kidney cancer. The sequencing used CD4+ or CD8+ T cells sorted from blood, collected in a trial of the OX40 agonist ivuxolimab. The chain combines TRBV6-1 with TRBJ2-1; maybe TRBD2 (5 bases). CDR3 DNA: TGTGCCAGCAGTGAAATACTAGGGAATGAGCAGTTCTTC. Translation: CASSEILGNEQFF.